The clone carrying this TCR beta chain was seen more than once but under ten times. Unique molecular identifiers tagged the TCRbeta library. TCRdb used MiXCR to reprocess the PCR reads, holding one entry per CDR3 protein. The table lists around 480,000 distinct CDR3 sequences, approximately 29% of them singletons. This specimen belongs to a study of T-cell reconstitution after alpha-beta-depleted transplantation in children. Trimming pared 8 bases from V and 4 bases from J, leaving 9 bases between. CDR1 MNHNS and CDR2 SASEGT come from the germline V gene. There are 12 residues in the CDR3. The chain carries TRBV6-1 and TRBJ1-5; no firm D call. The input for sequencing was PBMCs from the stem cell graft donor, taken from the stem cell graft. The receptor comes from a human donor who donated a stem cell graft to a child with aplastic anemia. This chain's CDR3 is CASSQLNQPQHF. The CDR3, as DNA: TGTGCCAGCTCACAGCTAAATCAGCCCCAGCATTTT.